Listed below are T cell receptor beta chains from one sample, sequenced in a study of blood T cell repertoires in COVID-19. TCRdb keeps only in-frame clones here, not all; method: immunoSEQ multiplex PCR. Among approximately 440,000 clones listed, around 90% were seen once. The sequencing input was PBMCs or T cells enriched from blood (not recorded which). These receptors all come from a woman aged 18-29 years who had recovered from COVID-19. CDR3s include the opening cysteine and the closing phenylalanine or tryptophan. Fields, in order: J gene, clone size, D gene, V gene, CDR3 protein, CDR3 DNA. D genes are given only for firm matches. Size is omitted from some rows. Given values are once, few, many or a class for expanded clones.

>TRBJ2-5|once|TRBD2|TRBV5-1
CASSLAGSGGAQETQYF
TGCGCCAGCAGCTTGGCGGGTAGCGGGGGGGCCCAAGAGACCCAGTACTTC
>TRBJ1-2|-|-|TRBV6-5
CASRRANYGYTF
TGTGCCAGCAGACGGGCTAACTATGGCTACACCTTC
>TRBJ2-5|-|TRBD2|TRBV4-1
CASSQEGLAGGYQETQYF
TGCGCCAGCAGCCAAGAAGGGTTAGCGGGGGGATATCAAGAGACCCAGTACTTC
>TRBJ1-6|-|TRBD1|TRBV6-4
CASSRDRLSPLHF
TGTGCCAGCAGTCGGGACAGGTTATCACCCCTCCACTTT
>TRBJ2-2|-|-|TRBV29-1
CSVSPPGYRTGELFF
TGCAGCGTTTCACCCCCAGGGTACCGCACCGGGGAGCTGTTTTTT
>TRBJ2-7|-|-|TRBV10-3
CAINSGHYEQYF
TGTGCCATCAACTCAGGCCACTACGAGCAGTACTTC
>TRBJ1-2|-|TRBD1|TRBV30
CAWSSPGQSSFYGYTF
TGTGCCTGGAGTTCTCCGGGACAGAGTTCCTTCTATGGCTACACCTTC
>TRBJ2-3|-|TRBD1|TRBV5-8
CASSSTGDPYTDTQYF
TGTGCCAGCAGTTCGACAGGGGACCCTTACACAGATACGCAGTATTTT
>TRBJ1-5|-|TRBD1|TRBV7-9
CASSLAQGTGNSNQPQHF
TGTGCCAGCAGCTTAGCGCAAGGGACAGGGAACAGCAATCAGCCCCAGCATTTT
>TRBJ2-3|-|-|TRBV14
CASNPGHSLDTQYF
TGTGCCAGCAATCCGGGACATAGCTTAGATACGCAGTATTTT
>TRBJ2-7|-|TRBD2|TRBV4-1
CASSRAGGYYEQYF
TGCGCCAGCAGTCGGGCGGGGGGATACTACGAGCAGTACTTC
>TRBJ1-4|once|TRBD1|TRBV27
CASSPSRTGVEKLFF
TGTGCCAGCAGTCCTTCGCGGACAGGGGTTGAAAAACTGTTTTTT
>TRBJ2-1|-|TRBD1|TRBV7-8
CASSSLDRGSYNEQFF
TGTGCCAGCAGCTCCCTTGACAGGGGCTCCTACAATGAGCAGTTCTTC
>TRBJ2-5|-|-|TRBV5-1
CASSPGLQETQYF
TGCGCCAGCAGCCCGGGACTCCAAGAGACCCAGTACTTC
>TRBJ1-1|-|-|TRBV5-1
CASSPFTGLDTEAFF
TGCGCCAGCAGCCCATTCACAGGGCTGGACACTGAAGCTTTCTTT
>TRBJ1-2|-|-|TRBV7-2
CASSPSQGHEYGYTF
TGTGCCAGCAGCCCGAGCCAGGGGCACGAATATGGCTACACCTTC
>TRBJ1-2|-|-|TRBV30
CAWRISGERDGYTF
TGTGCCTGGAGAATCTCGGGGGAACGGGATGGCTACACCTTC
>TRBJ1-5|-|-|TRBV2
CASRPGMGSDYQPQHF
TGTGCCAGCAGGCCCGGGATGGGGTCAGATTATCAGCCCCAGCATTTT